This TCR beta chain was found in a study of regulatory T cells in long-lasting Graves disease (dated by TCRdb to about 2021). Regarding the research as a whole: Newly diagnosed Graves' disease patients had taken antithyroid drugs for less than 3 months. Patients with persistent Graves' disease were compared with patients with newly diagnosed Graves' disease using TCR sequencing and RNA sequencing of peripheral blood. The study was registered as a clinical trial and conducted in China. A total of roughly 35 samples underwent TCR sequencing: 13 from persistent and approximately 20 from newly diagnosed Graves' disease patients. Findings and caveats that apply to the study as a whole: Persistent disease showed preferential use of TRBV28, TRBJ1-2 and TRBJ2-5, whereas newly diagnosed disease favored TRBV20-1 and TRBJ2-1. Only the TCR beta chain was sequenced and analyzed. Because the primary lesion, thyroid tissue, could not be accessed, the study looked at peripheral blood alone. More public clonotypes were shared among persistent patients (approximately 3,000) than among newly diagnosed patients (roughly 1,000). The authors acknowledged the small sample size as a limitation that may reduce accuracy. Compared with newly diagnosed patients, patients with persistent Graves' disease had lower TCR Shannon entropy and fewer highly expanded clones, which suggests clonal expansion.

V is cut back by 3 bases and J by 5 bases, with 4 bases in the junction unmatched. Inclusive of the bounding cysteine and phenylalanine, the CDR3 is 14 residues long. Only the CDR3 region is kept as DNA, spanning 42 bases read in frame from base 1. The germline V gene sets CDR1 to MDHEN and CDR2 to SYDVKM. A word on this clonotype: It has no known antigen specificity. Base qualities are not at hand, and no much larger clone is one base apart.

The sample's time point label, in plain terms: newly diagnosed GD, antithyroid drugs for less than 3 months. For both TCR sequencing and RNA sequencing, RNA was extracted from PBMCs in TRIzol. The diagnosis of Graves' disease was made according to American Thyroid Association guidelines. Patients for the study were recruited at an endocrinology department in Xi'an, China. Each patient gave 7.5 to 10 milliliters of peripheral blood, collected in an EDTA anticoagulant tube. Ficoll Paque Plus density gradient separation was used to isolate PBMCs, and no further T cell sorting was performed. An Agilent 2100 Bioanalyzer and agarose gel were used to check RNA quality, and a NanoDrop 2000 was used to measure RNA concentration. Libraries were prepared through multiplex PCR. Instrument on record: Illumina HiSeq 4000. iRepertoire HTBI primers and Arm-PCR amplification of CDR3 regions were used to construct TCR beta libraries. PCR products were gel purified before sequencing. Regarding the original processing steps: Gene usage analysis of CDR3 amino acid clonotypes relied on the roughly 58 TRBV and 13 to 15 TRBJ segments identified across samples. COPE and FqMerger were used to merge filtered high-quality paired reads into contigs. BLAST was used to align contigs to IMGT TRBV, TRBD and TRBJ reference genes, and CDR3 was defined according to IMGT. Any clonotype with a frequency above 0.1% was counted as a highly expanded clone. Shannon entropy was used to measure repertoire diversity, and the Gini coefficient was used to measure V-J evenness. A clonotype found in more than one individual was treated as public. The raw public reads went through TCRdb reprocessing: fastp at Q25, MiXCR clone calling, in-frame beta chains kept. Entries are consolidated by CDR3 protein sequence, retaining the most common genes and DNA. The V and J calls come from TCRdb's annotation, not from the publication. This sample is represented by 400,000 to 500,000 distinct CDR3 sequences; roughly 15% of them were singletons. The ten largest clones represent around 10% of the sample.

The sample also formed part of further work on T cells in Graves' hyperthyroidism and ophthalmopathy. As noted in the second study: Stable Graves' hyperthyroidism was defined as no progression to ophthalmopathy during 18 months of follow-up. Hyperthyroidism patients were newly diagnosed, had a disease duration of under 2 months, and were aged 18 to 65 years. The study excluded patients with uncontrolled infections, other autoimmune diseases, pregnancy or lactation. Diagnoses relied on clinical symptoms, serum thyroxine and TRAb, thyroid ultrasound and orbital computed tomography. The first round of RT-PCR for the TCR CDR3 was performed with the HTBI primer set and the Qiagen OneStep RT-PCR kit. Most expanded thyroid clonotypes (frequency above 0.001) were also detected in blood, suggesting blood repertoires may reflect thyroid immune responses. A 13 V-J signature model separated ophthalmopathy from stable hyperthyroidism, with around 91% sensitivity and about 81% specificity in cross-validation and 80%/75% in testing. In validation, progression to ophthalmopathy was predicted by the model with approximately 67% sensitivity and nearly 75% specificity, a median of approximately 6.5 months before onset. TCR V-J signatures able to tell the groups apart were searched for in a discovery cohort of 90 to 100 patients, of whom more than 40 had Graves' ophthalmopathy and about 60 had stable Graves' hyperthyroidism. An independent validation cohort of under 20 hyperthyroidism patients and about 15 patients who later progressed to ophthalmopathy tested prospective prediction of ophthalmopathy. For training and testing, the 95 to 100 patients in the discovery cohort were randomly divided in a 7:3 ratio. The study also compared thyroid tissue and blood T-cell repertoires from 5 to 7 Graves' hyperthyroidism patients. Following sampling, methimazole starting at 30 mg daily was given to hyperthyroidism patients, and high-dose intravenous methylprednisolone was given to ophthalmopathy patients. The libraries were constructed in a second round of multiplex PCR and then size-selected and purified. Libraries were sequenced paired-end with 100 bp reads on an Illumina HiSeq2000. SOAPnuke was used to process the raw data, with reads discarded if the reads contained adapters or uncalled bases, had a mean Phred below 15, or lacked an exact constant-primer or identifier match. COPE v1.2.5 was used to merge high-quality paired reads, and clonotypes were defined as unique nucleotide sequences. MiTCR v1.1 was used to align clonotypes to the IMGT TRBV, TRBD and TRBJ reference segments. Only V-J combinations with frequency above 0.0001, covering approximately 99% of repertoires, were analysed. A TCS score was defined as the ratio of F50 (clonal expansion) to E x V (chaos), with BLOSUM62-based TCRdist applied between CDR3 peptides within each V-J. Welch's t-statistics and random forest reduced some 510 V-J features to 10 to 15, which were used in a naive Bayes classifier (R e1071). Sample size was not statistically predetermined, and investigators were not blinded to group allocation. The paper reports TCR Vbeta CDR3 sequencing of more than 120 peripheral blood samples: under 45 ophthalmopathy, fewer than 80 hyperthyroidism and approximately 17 progressor patients.

The chain is made from TRBV28 and TRBJ2-1; 7 bases in between match TRBD2. The sequence was obtained from a woman aged 30 to 39 with Graves disease. Donor details come from another sample of the same person, matched by shared clones. The specimen was peripheral blood mononuclear cells (PBMCs), collected at new diagnosis, from a patient treated with antithyroid drugs. The CDR3 here reads CASSLASGNNEQFF. In nucleotide form, the sequence is TGTGCCAGCAGTTTGGCTAGCGGTAACAATGAGCAGTTCTTC.